This T cell receptor (beta chain) was captured in a study of T cell clonality in common variable immunodeficiency. This CDR3 spans 16 amino acids. The V gene's germline CDR1 is SGHTA and CDR2 FQGTGA. Remarks on this clone: A much larger clone is a single base away; this may be a read error. The read halts 3 residues ahead of the CDR3 end, with the missing end drawn from the germline J gene.

This table comes from immunoSEQ multiplex PCR, and its TCRdb copy is limited to in-frame clones, with some not included. The repertoire consists of over 50,000 clones, none detected only once. The sequencing input was peripheral blood mononuclear cells. The gene calls are TRBV7-3 and TRBJ2-5, with 9 nucleotides matching TRBD2. This TCR was sampled from a person between 18 and 69 years old in good health. The chain's CDR3 is CASSLHASGTTDTQYF. Partial CDR3 DNA: TGTGCCAGCAGCTTACATGCTAGCGGGACCACAGATACC. The variable domain in full, completed from reference TRBV7-3 and TRBJ2-5, reads GAGVSQTPSNKVTEKGKYVELRCDPISGHTALYWYRQSLGQGPEFLIYFQGTGAADDSGLPNDRFFAVRPEGSVSTLKIQRTERGDSAVYLCASSLHASGTTDTQYFGPGTRLLVL.